This T cell receptor beta chain was captured in a study of human CD4 T cells and Enterobacteriaceae. This clone showed up just a few times. Deep-level sequencing, detecting one cell in 200,000, covered ex vivo memory CD4+. TCRdb's copy holds only in-frame clones and misses some; the assay was immunoSEQ multiplex PCR. This sample has about 29,000 clones, with roughly four fifths found just once. All CD4+ cells other than CD45RA+CCR7+CD95- naive cells were sorted as memory, over 95% pure. Sorted cells lacked CD8+, CD14+, CD16+, CD56+, CD19+ and CD25-bright cells. The J segment lost 4 bases and the V segment lost 4 bases, leaving 4 bases of the junction unmatched. Germline V gene data show CDR1 as SNHLY and CDR2 as FYNNEI. The CDR3 is made up of 14 amino acids.

The sample consisted of memory CD4+ T cells from blood. This chain links TRBV2 with TRBJ1-3; TRBD1 agrees at 7 bases. The sequence was obtained from a human donor in good health. The CDR3 sequence: CASSGQGYGNTIYF. In DNA form, the CDR3 reads TGTGCCAGCAGTGGACAGGGTTACGGAAACACCATATATTTT.